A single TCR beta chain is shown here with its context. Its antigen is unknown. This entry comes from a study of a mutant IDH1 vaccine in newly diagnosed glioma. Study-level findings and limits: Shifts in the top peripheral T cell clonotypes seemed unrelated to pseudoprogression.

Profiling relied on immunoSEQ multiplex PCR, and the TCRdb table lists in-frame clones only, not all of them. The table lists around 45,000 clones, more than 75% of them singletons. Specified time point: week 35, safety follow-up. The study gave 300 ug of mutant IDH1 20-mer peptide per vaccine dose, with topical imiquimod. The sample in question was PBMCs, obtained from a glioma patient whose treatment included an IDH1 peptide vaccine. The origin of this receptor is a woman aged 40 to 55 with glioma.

The CDR3 is CASSVGGVNFYNEQFF. CDR3 nucleotides: TGTGCCAGCAGCGTAGGAGGGGTTAACTTTTACAATGAGCAGTTCTTC. The rearrangement links TRBV9 to TRBJ2-1, with D possibly being TRBD1 or TRBD2 (5 bases each). CDR1 and CDR2 (germline): SGDLS, YYNGEE. The germline V and J ends were trimmed by 0 bases and 4 bases, with 14 bases remaining between them. The CDR3 length is 16 residues.